The 12 T cell receptor beta chains listed next were all sequenced from one sample in a study of T cell responses to AZD1222 COVID-19 vaccine. Data came from immunoSEQ multiplex PCR; TCRdb stores just in-frame clones and leaves some out. The profile shows some 100,000 clones, about 86% of them singletons. The material sequenced was peripheral blood, taken on day 0 of AZD1222 vaccination. The receptor source for this set is an adult in good health.

This clone was observed once. J is TRBJ1-1 and V is TRBV29-1, with D possibly TRBD1 on 5 matching bases. The CDR3 has 13 residues. V gave up 0 bases and J gave up 3 bases, with 8 bases separating them. Germline values: CDR1 SQVTM, CDR2 ANQGSEA. Written as DNA, the CDR3 is TGCAGCGTTGAAGAGGGAGGGGACACTGAAGCTTTCTTT. Translation gives CSVEEGGDTEAFF.

This clone was observed a few times. This sequence joins TRBV7-8 and TRBJ2-3; a possible D gene is TRBD1 (5 bases). V lost 5 bases and J 2 bases, leaving 14 bases between the germline ends. The CDR3 sequence is 15 residues long. CDR1 and CDR2 (germline): SGHVS, FQNEAQ. CDR3 sequence reads: CASSNRRQLTDTQYF. The CDR3 nucleotides read TGTGCCAGCAGCAATCGTAGACAGCTCACAGATACGCAGTATTTT.

The V call is TRBV25-1, the J call TRBJ1-2, with D unresolved. The germline CDR1 and CDR2 sequences are MGHDK and SYGVNS. V lost 8 bases to trimming and J lost 0 bases, with 7 bases between them. This CDR3 spans 12 amino acids. The CDR3 DNA sequence: TGTGCCAGCGGAGCGGCTAACTATGGCTACACCTTC. It is translated as CASGAANYGYTF.

This rearrangement joins TRBV19 to TRBJ1-5; D uncertain. Germline V gives CDR1 LNHDA, CDR2 SQIVND (reference sequence). The CDR3 covers 16 residues. V was clipped by 0 bases and J by 5 bases, with 14 bases between them. The CDR3 is CASSIDLSWGDQPQHF. The CDR3, as DNA: TGTGCCAGTAGTATAGATCTTTCCTGGGGAGATCAGCCCCAGCATTTT.

The CDR3 here is CATSPGTSGYEQYF. The CDR3 coding sequence is TGTGCCACCAGCCCAGGGACTAGCGGATACGAGCAGTACTTC. V is TRBV15 and J is TRBJ2-7; the match to TRBD2 covers 11 bases. Losses at the gene ends were 5 bases for V and 4 bases for J; bases not matched to a gene: 4. The CDR3 loop spans 14 amino acids. In germline, CDR1 is LNHNV, CDR2 YYDKDF (reference sequence).

The chain joins TRBV30 to TRBJ2-5; possibly TRBD1 for D (6 bases). The V gene's germline CDR1 is GTSNPN and CDR2 SVGIG (reference sequence). This CDR3 comprises 14 residues. Between the trimmed V and J ends, which lost 4 bases and 2 bases, there was a span of 14 bases. CDR3 coding DNA: TGTGCCTGGAATAAACAGGGTCGGCAAGAGACCCAGTACTTC. Translating it yields CAWNKQGRQETQYF.

The chain employs TRBV5-4 and TRBJ2-5, with TRBD1 matching 7 bases. Trimming removed 0 bases from V and 9 bases from J; junction bases left unmatched: 14. The CDR3 runs 16 residues. Germline CDR1 is SGHNT and CDR2 is YYREEE (reference sequence). The CDR3: CASSLEGQTQVGAQYF. The CDR3 coding sequence is TGTGCCAGCAGCTTGGAGGGACAGACCCAAGTAGGGGCCCAGTACTTC.

The chain combines TRBV20-1 with TRBJ1-1; D perhaps matches TRBD1 (6 bases). The V and J ends lost 6 bases and 4 bases respectively, with 9 bases between them. This CDR3 is built from 11 residues. Germline CDR1 DFQATT, CDR2 SNEGSKA (reference sequence). The CDR3 region is CSARQVTEAFF. The CDR3 bases are TGCAGTGCCAGACAGGTCACTGAAGCTTTCTTT.

This sequence joins TRBV10-3 and TRBJ1-2; no definite D call. V was clipped by 2 bases and J by 5 bases, with 6 bases between them. Germline V gene sequence: CDR1 ENHRY, CDR2 SYGVKD. The CDR3 loop spans 12 amino acids. The CDR3 here is CAISEERYGYTF. The CDR3 DNA reads TGTGCCATCAGTGAGGAGCGGTATGGCTACACCTTC.

The rearrangement links TRBV30 to TRBJ1-5, with 7 bases that match TRBD1. The CDR3 length is 17 residues. Germline V gives CDR1 GTSNPN, CDR2 SVGIG (reference sequence). The V segment lost 2 bases and the J segment 6 bases; nucleotides outside the gene matches: 16. The CDR3 is CAWSPRGGSLGSQPQHF. In DNA, the CDR3 is TGTGCCTGGAGTCCTAGAGGGGGCTCTTTGGGAAGTCAGCCCCAGCATTTT. Combining the CDR3 with reference TRBV30 and TRBJ1-5 gives the whole variable domain SQTIHQWPATLVQPVGSPLSLECTVEGTSNPNLYWYRQAAGRGLQLLFYSVGIGQISSEVPQNLSASRPQDRQFILSSKKLLLSDSGFYLCAWSPRGGSLGSQPQHFGDGTRLSIL.

The chain uses TRBV15 and TRBJ2-1, with D perhaps TRBD2 (5 bases). The length of the CDR3 is 16 residues. Germline loops: CDR1 LNHNV, CDR2 YYDKDF (reference sequence). The V end lost 5 bases, the J end lost 2 bases, and 16 bases lay between the germline ends. The CDR3 sequence is CATSLSAAAAYNEQFF. The CDR3, as DNA: TGTGCCACCAGCCTATCAGCGGCTGCCGCCTACAATGAGCAGTTCTTC.

The chain joins TRBV24-1 to TRBJ2-2, with 8 positions matching TRBD2. In germline, CDR1 is KGHDR, CDR2 SFDVKD. The CDR3 runs to 19 residues. J was trimmed by 6 bases and V by 3 bases; bases with no gene match: 17. The CDR3 sequence: CATSDPPGGATRGAGELFF. The CDR3 DNA reads TGTGCCACCAGTGATCCCCCCGGGGGGGCCACAAGGGGGGCCGGGGAGCTGTTTTTT.